This is a list of T cell receptor beta chains from one sample in a study of blood T cell repertoires in COVID-19. The assay was immunoSEQ multiplex PCR, and TCRdb's table has in-frame clones only and misses some. The sample records just over 150,000 clones, 80% to 90% being singletons. The specimen sequenced was peripheral blood. Receptors originate from a woman aged 40 to 55 with acute or convalescent COVID-19. The CDR3 runs from the conserved cysteine through the conserved F or W. A D gene is named only where the DNA matches it firmly. Part of the rows lack a size; the others show once, few, many or a class for expanded clones.

d_call | j_call | v_call | clone_size | cdr3_aa | cdr3_nt
. | TRBJ2-4 | TRBV5-6 | . | CASAEGSYKNIQYF | TGTGCCAGCGCCGAGGGAAGTTACAAAAACATTCAGTACTTC
. | TRBJ2-1 | TRBV21-1 | . | CASSKVWGGEPNEQFF | TGTGCCAGCAGCAAAGTGTGGGGGGGCGAACCCAATGAGCAGTTCTTC
. | TRBJ1-1 | TRBV14 | . | CASSLQVNTEAFF | TGTGCCAGCAGCCTACAGGTGAACACTGAAGCTTTCTTT
TRBD1 | TRBJ2-1 | TRBV30 | . | CAGEGAYNEQFF | TGTGCCGGCGAGGGGGCTTACAATGAGCAGTTCTTC
. | TRBJ2-1 | TRBV7-3 | . | CASSPTFRDEQFF | TGTGCCAGCAGTCCAACTTTTAGAGATGAGCAGTTCTTC
. | TRBJ2-3 | TRBV6-5 | . | CASSFLASDTQYF | TGTGCCAGCAGTTTTCTAGCGTCAGATACGCAGTATTTT
TRBD2 | TRBJ2-1 | TRBV4-1 | . | CASSQDLAGGYEQFF | TGCGCCAGCAGCCAAGATTTAGCGGGAGGGTATGAGCAGTTCTTC
TRBD2 | TRBJ2-7 | TRBV3-1/TRBV3-2 | . | CASSQGTSVTYEQYF | TGTGCCAGCAGCCAGGGGACTAGCGTGACCTACGAGCAGTACTTC
TRBD1 | TRBJ2-1 | TRBV5-8 | . | CASSLVVTGGQDEQFF | TGTGCCAGCAGCTTGGTGGTTACAGGGGGACAGGATGAGCAGTTCTTC
TRBD1 | TRBJ2-7 | TRBV29-1 | once | CSVAAGGYEQYF | TGCAGCGTTGCTGCAGGGGGCTACGAGCAGTACTTC
. | TRBJ1-2 | TRBV6-5 | once | CASNPGTNFYGYTF | TGTGCCAGCAATCCAGGAACAAACTTCTATGGCTACACCTTC
TRBD1 | TRBJ2-5 | TRBV5-6 | . | CASSHILTGEETQYF | TGTGCCAGCAGCCATATACTGACAGGGGAAGAGACCCAGTACTTC
. | TRBJ1-2 | TRBV28 | . | CASSFGRGANYGYTF | TGTGCCAGCAGTTTTGGCAGGGGCGCTAACTATGGCTACACCTTC
. | TRBJ2-7 | TRBV9 | . | CAHQSGSYEQYF | TGTGCTCACCAGTCGGGGTCCTACGAGCAGTACTTC
TRBD1 | TRBJ2-7 | TRBV4-1 | . | CASSQDRDSPTYEQYF | TGCGCCAGCAGCCAAGACCGGGACAGCCCAACCTACGAGCAGTACTTC
. | TRBJ2-5 | TRBV5-6 | once | CASRTTVQETQYF | TGTGCCAGCAGAACGACAGTTCAAGAGACCCAGTACTTC
TRBD1 | TRBJ1-2 | TRBV7-3 | . | CASSPRDRGSSNSEENYGYTF | TGTGCCAGCAGCCCCCGGGACAGGGGGTCCTCCAATAGTGAAGAAAACTATGGCTACACCTTC
TRBD1 | TRBJ1-3 | TRBV7-9 | few | CASSSRTGGLSSGNTIYF | TGTGCCAGCAGCTCTAGGACAGGGGGCCTTTCCTCTGGAAACACCATATATTTT
TRBD2 | TRBJ2-1 | TRBV5-1 | . | CASSQFLSSGKYNEQFF | TGCGCCAGCAGCCAATTTTTGTCTAGCGGGAAGTACAATGAGCAGTTCTTC
. | TRBJ1-1 | TRBV25-1 | . | CASSDKSVTEAFF | TGTGCCAGCAGTGATAAGAGTGTCACTGAAGCTTTCTTT
. | TRBJ1-5 | TRBV7-8 | . | CASSHQGIGQPQHF | TGTGCCAGCAGCCACCAGGGAATAGGTCAGCCCCAGCATTTT
TRBD2 | TRBJ2-3 | TRBV5-4 | . | CASSSKLAGNTDTQYF | TGTGCCAGCAGCTCGAAACTAGCGGGGAATACAGATACGCAGTATTTT
TRBD2 | TRBJ2-1 | TRBV7-3 | . | CASSLRSSGGYNEQFF | TGTGCCAGCAGCTTAAGATCCAGCGGGGGATACAATGAGCAGTTCTTC
TRBD1 | TRBJ2-5 | TRBV30 | . | CAWSVRATGGFGETQYF | TGTGCCTGGAGTGTTAGGGCAACAGGGGGCTTTGGAGAGACCCAGTACTTC
. | TRBJ1-4 | TRBV11-2 | . | CASSRPAGDEKLFF | TGTGCCAGCAGCCGGCCCGCAGGGGATGAAAAACTGTTTTTT
. | TRBJ2-7 | TRBV25-1 | . | CASSEYSGRAGEQYF | TGTGCCAGCAGTGAATACAGTGGCAGGGCAGGAGAGCAGTACTTC
TRBD2 | TRBJ2-7 | TRBV7-3 | few | CASSPGTSGSYEQYF | TGTGCCAGCAGTCCGGGGACTAGCGGGAGCTACGAGCAGTACTTC
TRBD2 | TRBJ2-3 | TRBV3-1/TRBV3-2 | . | CASMPSGPPSTDTQYF | TGTGCCAGCATGCCTAGCGGGCCACCTAGCACAGATACGCAGTATTTT
. | TRBJ2-5 | TRBV5-6 | once | CASSFGMETQYF | TGTGCCAGCAGCTTTGGCATGGAGACCCAGTACTTC
. | TRBJ2-1 | TRBV29-1 | . | CSVEDNREINNEQFF | TGCAGCGTTGAAGATAACAGGGAAATAAACAATGAGCAGTTCTTC
. | TRBJ2-3 | TRBV12-3/TRBV12-4 | . | CASRKLGTQYF | TGTGCCAGCAGAAAGCTAGGTACGCAGTATTTT
TRBD2 | TRBJ2-3 | TRBV9 | . | CASSVWDYPGYTDTQYF | TGTGCCAGCAGCGTTTGGGACTATCCTGGTTACACAGATACGCAGTATTTT
. | TRBJ1-1 | TRBV4-1 | . | CASSHDGGQLNTEAFF | TGCGCCAGCAGCCACGATGGGGGACAATTGAACACTGAAGCTTTCTTT
TRBD2 | TRBJ2-1 | TRBV6-2/TRBV6-3 | . | CASSYVGTSGSNEQFF | TGTGCCAGCAGTTACGTCGGGACTAGCGGGAGCAATGAGCAGTTCTTC
TRBD2 | TRBJ2-7 | TRBV5-4 | . | CASSGGGQASYEQYF | TGTGCCAGCAGCGGGGGAGGGCAGGCCTCCTACGAGCAGTACTTC
. | TRBJ1-1 | TRBV28 | . | CAHRGLGNGNTEAFF | TGTGCCCATCGGGGTTTGGGTAATGGGAACACTGAAGCTTTCTTT
TRBD2 | TRBJ2-7 | TRBV27 | . | CASSLEATSGGTYEQYF | TGTGCCAGCAGTCTCGAAGCGACTAGCGGGGGCACCTACGAGCAGTACTTC
. | TRBJ2-5 | TRBV27 | . | CASKEGTYQETQYF | TGTGCCAGCAAGGAGGGTACGTATCAAGAGACCCAGTACTTC
TRBD2 | TRBJ2-1 | TRBV6-4 | . | CASSPRAGGYNEQFF | TGTGCCAGCAGTCCGAGAGCGGGAGGTTACAATGAGCAGTTCTTC
TRBD1 | TRBJ2-7 | TRBV27 | . | CASHRTGRHEQYF | TGTGCCAGCCACAGGACAGGGCGCCACGAGCAGTACTTC
TRBD2 | TRBJ2-3 | TRBV28 | . | CASSLSDRAGGQGDTQYF | TGTGCCAGCAGTTTATCTGATCGAGCGGGGGGCCAAGGAGATACGCAGTATTTT
. | TRBJ1-2 | TRBV2 | . | CASRDTGDYGYTF | TGTGCCAGCAGAGACACAGGTGACTATGGCTACACCTTC
. | TRBJ2-7 | TRBV28 | . | CASSFPQGGYDEQYF | TGTGCCAGCAGTTTCCCACAGGGGGGGTACGACGAGCAGTACTTC
. | TRBJ1-2 | TRBV4-2 | . | CASSQEPGRNYGYTF | TGTGCCAGCAGCCAAGAGCCAGGGAGGAACTATGGCTACACCTTC
TRBD1 | TRBJ2-2 | TRBV6-1 | . | CASSEAKQGGIPGELFF | TGTGCCAGCAGTGAAGCTAAACAGGGGGGAATTCCCGGGGAGCTGTTTTTT